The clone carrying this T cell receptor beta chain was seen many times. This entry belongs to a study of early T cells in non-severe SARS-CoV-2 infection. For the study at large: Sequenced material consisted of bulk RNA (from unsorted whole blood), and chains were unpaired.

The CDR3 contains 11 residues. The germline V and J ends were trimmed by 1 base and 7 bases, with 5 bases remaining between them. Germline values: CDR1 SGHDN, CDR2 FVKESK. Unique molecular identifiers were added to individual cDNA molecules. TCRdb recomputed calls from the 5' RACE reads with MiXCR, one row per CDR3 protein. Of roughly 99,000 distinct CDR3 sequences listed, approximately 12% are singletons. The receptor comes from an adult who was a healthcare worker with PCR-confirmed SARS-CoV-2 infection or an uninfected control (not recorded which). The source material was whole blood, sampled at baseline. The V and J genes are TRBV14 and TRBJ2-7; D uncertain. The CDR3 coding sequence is TGTGCCAGCAGCCAAGTGGGTGAGCAGTACTTC. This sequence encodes CASSQVGEQYF.